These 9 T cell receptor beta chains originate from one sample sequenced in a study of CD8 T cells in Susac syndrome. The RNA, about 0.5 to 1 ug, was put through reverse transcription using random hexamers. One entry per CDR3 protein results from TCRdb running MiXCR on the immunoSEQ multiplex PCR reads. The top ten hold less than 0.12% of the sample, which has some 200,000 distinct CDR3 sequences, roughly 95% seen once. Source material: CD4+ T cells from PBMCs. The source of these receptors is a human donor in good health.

CDR3 protein: CASSLRQGNVYEQYF. CDR3 DNA sequence: TGTGCCAGCAGCTTACGACAGGGTAATGTCTACGAGCAGTACTTC. J is TRBJ2-7 and V is TRBV7-2, with 7 bases matching TRBD1. The J segment lost 3 bases and the V segment lost 2 bases, leaving 7 bases of the junction unmatched. CDR1 SGHTA and CDR2 FQGNSA come from the germline V gene. The CDR3 loop spans 15 amino acids.

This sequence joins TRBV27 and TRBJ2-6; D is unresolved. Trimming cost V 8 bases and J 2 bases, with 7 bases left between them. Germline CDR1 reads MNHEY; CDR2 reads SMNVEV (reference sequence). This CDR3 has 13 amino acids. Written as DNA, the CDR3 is TGTGCCAGCTTCCGGGCTGGGGCCAACGTCCTGACTTTC. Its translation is CASFRAGANVLTF.

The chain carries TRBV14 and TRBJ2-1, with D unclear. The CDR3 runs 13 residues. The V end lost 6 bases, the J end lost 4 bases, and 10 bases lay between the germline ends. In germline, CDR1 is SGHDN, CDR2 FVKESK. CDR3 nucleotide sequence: TGTGCCAGCAGTCAGGACCAATACAATGAGCAGTTCTTC. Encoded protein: CASSQDQYNEQFF.

The DNA for the CDR3 is TGTGCCAGCAGGGAGACAGGGCGTGGAACTGAAGCTTTCTTT. Protein: CASRETGRGTEAFF. The genes are TRBV28 and TRBJ1-1, with TRBD1 matching over 7 bases. CDR1 and CDR2 (germline): MDHEN, SYDVKM. After removal of 6 bases from V and 5 bases from J, the junction contained 9 bases not matched to a gene. This CDR3 contains 14 residues.

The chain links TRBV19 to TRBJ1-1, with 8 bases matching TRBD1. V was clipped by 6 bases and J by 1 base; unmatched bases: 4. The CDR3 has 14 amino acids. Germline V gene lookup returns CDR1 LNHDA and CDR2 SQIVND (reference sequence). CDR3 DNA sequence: TGTGCCAGTAGAGTGGGACAGGCGAACACTGAAGCTTTCTTT. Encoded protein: CASRVGQANTEAFF.

CDR3 in DNA: TGCAGCGTTCGGCAGTTCACAGATACGCAGTATTTT. As protein: CSVRQFTDTQYF. The chain employs TRBV29-1 and TRBJ2-3; no clear D. Germline CDR1 SQVTM, CDR2 ANQGSEA. Deletions cut 5 bases from V and 2 bases from J, with 8 bases between. This CDR3 is 12 amino acids long.

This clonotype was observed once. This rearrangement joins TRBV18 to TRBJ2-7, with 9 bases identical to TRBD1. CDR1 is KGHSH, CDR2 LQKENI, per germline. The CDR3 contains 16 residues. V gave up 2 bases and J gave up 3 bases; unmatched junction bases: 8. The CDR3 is CASSPALGTGSYEQYF. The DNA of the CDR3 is TGTGCCAGCTCACCAGCACTCGGGACAGGGAGCTACGAGCAGTACTTC.

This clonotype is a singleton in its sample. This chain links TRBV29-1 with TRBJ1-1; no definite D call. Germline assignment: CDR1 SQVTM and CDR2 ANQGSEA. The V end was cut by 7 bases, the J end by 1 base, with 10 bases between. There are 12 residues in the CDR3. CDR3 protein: CSGCPGNTEAFF. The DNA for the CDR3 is TGCAGCGGCTGTCCAGGGAACACTGAAGCTTTCTTT.

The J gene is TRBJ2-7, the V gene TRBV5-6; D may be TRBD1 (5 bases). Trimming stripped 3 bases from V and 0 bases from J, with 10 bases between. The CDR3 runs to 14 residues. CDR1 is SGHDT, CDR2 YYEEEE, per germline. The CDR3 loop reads CASSSSDNSYEQYF. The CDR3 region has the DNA TGTGCCAGCAGCTCCTCGGACAACTCCTACGAGCAGTACTTC.